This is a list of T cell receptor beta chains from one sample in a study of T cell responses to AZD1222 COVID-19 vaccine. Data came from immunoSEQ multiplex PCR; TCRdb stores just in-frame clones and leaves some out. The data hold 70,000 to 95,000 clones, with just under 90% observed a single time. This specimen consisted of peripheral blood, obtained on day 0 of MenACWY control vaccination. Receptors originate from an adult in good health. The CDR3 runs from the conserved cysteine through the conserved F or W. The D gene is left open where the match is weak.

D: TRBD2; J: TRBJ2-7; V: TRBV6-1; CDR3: CASSEVGTTYSYEQYF
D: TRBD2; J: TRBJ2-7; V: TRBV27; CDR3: CASSLYGTSGGTSYEQYF
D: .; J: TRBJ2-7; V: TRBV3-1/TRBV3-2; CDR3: CASSQLHPTTEQYF
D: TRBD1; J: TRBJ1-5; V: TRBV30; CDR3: CAVDRVGNQPQHF
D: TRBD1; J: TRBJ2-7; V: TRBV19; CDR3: CASSRSEQGSYEQYF
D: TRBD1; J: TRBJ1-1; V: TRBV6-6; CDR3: CASSYSRTGNTEAFF
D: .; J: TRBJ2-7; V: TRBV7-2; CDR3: CASSLAGAPSPEQYF
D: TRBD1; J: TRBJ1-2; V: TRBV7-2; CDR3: CASSPDRGPYGYTF
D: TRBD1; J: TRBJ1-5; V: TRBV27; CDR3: CARILRTGLYSNQPQHF
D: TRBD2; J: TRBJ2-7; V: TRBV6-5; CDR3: CASSPTAGGSYEQYF
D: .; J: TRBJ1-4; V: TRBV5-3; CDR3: CARSALGGRLEKLFF
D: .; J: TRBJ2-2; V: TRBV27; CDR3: CASSLSGPTGSTGELFF
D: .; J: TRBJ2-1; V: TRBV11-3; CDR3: CASSSYGGQDNEQFF
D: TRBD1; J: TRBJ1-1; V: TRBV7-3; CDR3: CASSLTGQGHTEAFF
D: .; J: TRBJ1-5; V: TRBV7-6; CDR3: CASSPSDGSNQPQHF
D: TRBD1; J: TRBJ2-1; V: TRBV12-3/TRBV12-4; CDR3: CASRLGQGGQFF
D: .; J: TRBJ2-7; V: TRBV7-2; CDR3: CASSLTYEQYF
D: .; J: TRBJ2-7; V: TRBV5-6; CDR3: CASSSPRVSYEQYF